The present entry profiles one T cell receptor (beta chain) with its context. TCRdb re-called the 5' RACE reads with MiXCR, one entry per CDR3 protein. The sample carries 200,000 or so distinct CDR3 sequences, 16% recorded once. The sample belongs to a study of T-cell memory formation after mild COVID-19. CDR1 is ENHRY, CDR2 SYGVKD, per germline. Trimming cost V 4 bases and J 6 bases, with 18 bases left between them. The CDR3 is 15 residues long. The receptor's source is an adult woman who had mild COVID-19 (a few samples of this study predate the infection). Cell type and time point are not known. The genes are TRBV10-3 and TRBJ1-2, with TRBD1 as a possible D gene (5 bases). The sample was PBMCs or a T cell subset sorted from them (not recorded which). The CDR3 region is CAISVSGTSRDGYTF. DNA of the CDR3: TGTGCCATCAGTGTGTCAGGGACCTCTAGAGATGGCTACACCTTC.